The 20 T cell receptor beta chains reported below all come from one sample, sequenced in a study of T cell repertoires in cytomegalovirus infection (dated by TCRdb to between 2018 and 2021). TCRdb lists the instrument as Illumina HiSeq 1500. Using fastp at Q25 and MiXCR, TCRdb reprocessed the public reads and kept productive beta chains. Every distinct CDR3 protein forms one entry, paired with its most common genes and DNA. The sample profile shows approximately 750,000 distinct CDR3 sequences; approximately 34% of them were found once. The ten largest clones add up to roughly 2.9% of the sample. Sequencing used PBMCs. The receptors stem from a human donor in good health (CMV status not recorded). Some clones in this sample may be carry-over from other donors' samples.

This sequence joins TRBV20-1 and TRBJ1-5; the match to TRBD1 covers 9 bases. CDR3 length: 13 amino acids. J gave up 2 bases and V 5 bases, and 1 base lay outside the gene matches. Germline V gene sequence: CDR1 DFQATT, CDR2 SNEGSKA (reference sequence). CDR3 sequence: CSAWTGGNQPQHF. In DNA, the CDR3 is TGCAGTGCTTGGACAGGGGGCAATCAGCCCCAGCATTTT.

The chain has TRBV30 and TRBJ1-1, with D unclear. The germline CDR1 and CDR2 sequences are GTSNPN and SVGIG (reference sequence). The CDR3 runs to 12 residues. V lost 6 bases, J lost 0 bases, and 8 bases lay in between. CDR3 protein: CACLEMNTEAFF. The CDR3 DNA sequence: TGTGCCTGCCTCGAAATGAACACTGAAGCTTTCTTT.

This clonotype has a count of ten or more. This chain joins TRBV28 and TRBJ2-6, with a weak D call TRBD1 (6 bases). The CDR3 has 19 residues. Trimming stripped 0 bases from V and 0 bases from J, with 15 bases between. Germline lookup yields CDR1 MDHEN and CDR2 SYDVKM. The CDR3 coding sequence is TGTGCCAGCAGTTTATGGTCGGGACAAGGGGTCTCTGGGGCCAACGTCCTGACTTTC. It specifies CASSLWSGQGVSGANVLTF. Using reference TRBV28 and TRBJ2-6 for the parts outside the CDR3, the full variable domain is DVKVTQSSRYLVKRTGEKVFLECVQDMDHENMFWYRQDPGLGLRLIYFSYDVKMKEKGDIPEGYSVSREKKERFSLILESASTNQTSMYLCASSLWSGQGVSGANVLTFGAGSRLTVL.

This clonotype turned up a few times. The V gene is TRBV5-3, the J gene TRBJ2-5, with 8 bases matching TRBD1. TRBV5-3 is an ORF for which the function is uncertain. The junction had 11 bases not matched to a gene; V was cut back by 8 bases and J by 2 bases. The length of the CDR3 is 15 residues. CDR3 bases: TGTGCCAGCAGCACTTTGACAGGGGTTCAAGAGACCCAGTACTTC. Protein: CASSTLTGVQETQYF.

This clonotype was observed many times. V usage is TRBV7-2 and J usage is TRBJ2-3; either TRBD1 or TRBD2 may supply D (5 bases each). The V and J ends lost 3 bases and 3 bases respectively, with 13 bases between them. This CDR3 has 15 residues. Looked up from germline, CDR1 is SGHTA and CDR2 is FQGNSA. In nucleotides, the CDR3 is TGTGCCAGCAGCTTGGGACCCCCCGGGACAGATACGCAGTATTTT. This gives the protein CASSLGPPGTDTQYF.

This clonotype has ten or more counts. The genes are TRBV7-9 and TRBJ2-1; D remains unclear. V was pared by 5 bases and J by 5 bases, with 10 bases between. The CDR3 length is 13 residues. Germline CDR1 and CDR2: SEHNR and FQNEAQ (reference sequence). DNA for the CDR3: TGTGCCAGCAGCCAGAGTTCAAACAATGAGCAGTTCTTC. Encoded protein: CASSQSSNNEQFF.

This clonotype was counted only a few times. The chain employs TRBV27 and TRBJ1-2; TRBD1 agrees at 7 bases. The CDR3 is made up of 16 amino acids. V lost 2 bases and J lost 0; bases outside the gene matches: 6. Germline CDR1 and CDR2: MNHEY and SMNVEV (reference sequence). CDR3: CASSLDLQGANYGYTF. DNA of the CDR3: TGTGCCAGCAGTTTAGATCTGCAGGGGGCTAACTATGGCTACACCTTC.

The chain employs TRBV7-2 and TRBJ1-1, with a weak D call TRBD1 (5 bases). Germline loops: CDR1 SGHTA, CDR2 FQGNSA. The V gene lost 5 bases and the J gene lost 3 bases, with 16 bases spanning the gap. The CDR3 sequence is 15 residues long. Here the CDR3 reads CASSTKGDRYTEAFF. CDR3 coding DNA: TGTGCCAGCAGCACCAAAGGCGACAGATACACTGAAGCTTTCTTT.

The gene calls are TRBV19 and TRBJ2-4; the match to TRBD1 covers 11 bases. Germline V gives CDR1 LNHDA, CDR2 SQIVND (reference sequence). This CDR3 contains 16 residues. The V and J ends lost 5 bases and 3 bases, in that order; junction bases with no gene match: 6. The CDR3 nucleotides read TGTGCCAGTAGTCATACCGGGACAGGGGGCAAAAACATTCAGTACTTC. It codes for CASSHTGTGGKNIQYF.

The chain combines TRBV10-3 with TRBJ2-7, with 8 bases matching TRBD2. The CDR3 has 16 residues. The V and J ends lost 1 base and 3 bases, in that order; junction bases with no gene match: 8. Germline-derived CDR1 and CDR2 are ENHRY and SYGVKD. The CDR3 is CAISELMGLVNYEQYF. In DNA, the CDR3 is TGTGCCATCAGTGAGTTAATGGGACTAGTTAACTACGAGCAGTACTTC.

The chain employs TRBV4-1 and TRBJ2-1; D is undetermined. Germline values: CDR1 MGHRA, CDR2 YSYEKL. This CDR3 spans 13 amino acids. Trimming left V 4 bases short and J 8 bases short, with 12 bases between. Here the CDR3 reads CASSPIGGDEQFF. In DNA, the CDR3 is TGCGCCAGCAGCCCCATCGGCGGCGATGAGCAGTTCTTC.

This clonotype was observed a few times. DNA of the CDR3: TGTGCCAGCAGCGTAGGAAGGGAAACAGATACGCAGTATTTT. It specifies CASSVGRETDTQYF. The chain is built from TRBV9 and TRBJ2-3, with D unclear. The germline CDR1 and CDR2 sequences are SGDLS and YYNGEE. This CDR3 is built from 14 residues. The ends were cut back, 0 bases at V and 3 bases at J, with 8 bases in the middle. The entire variable domain, with the rest obtained from reference TRBV9 and TRBJ2-3, is as follows: DSGVTQTPKHLITATGQRVTLRCSPRSGDLSVYWYQQSLDQGLQFLIQYYNGEERAKGNILERFSAQQFPDLHSELNLSSLELGDSALYFCASSVGRETDTQYFGPGTRLTVL.

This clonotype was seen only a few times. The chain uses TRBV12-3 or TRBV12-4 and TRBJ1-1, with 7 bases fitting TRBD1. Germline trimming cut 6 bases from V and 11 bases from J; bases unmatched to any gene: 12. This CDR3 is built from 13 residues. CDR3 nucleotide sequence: TGTGCCAGCAGGGGGACAGCCACTCGGTTGGCTTTCTTT. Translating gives CASRGTATRLAFF.

CDR3 region: CASSLEGAGGGYNEQFF. The CDR3 coding sequence is TGTGCCAGCAGCTTGGAAGGAGCGGGGGGAGGGTACAATGAGCAGTTCTTC. J is TRBJ2-1 and V is TRBV5-6; 9 bases are a match to TRBD2. The CDR3 runs 17 residues. V lost 0 bases and J lost 4; bases outside the gene matches: 8. The germline gives CDR1 SGHDT, CDR2 YYEEEE.

This CDR3 is CASSLIRGEQFF. The CDR3 DNA reads TGTGCCAGCAGCCTCATCCGGGGAGAGCAGTTCTTC. The chain has TRBV28 and TRBJ2-1; D is possibly TRBD2 (5 bases). Per the germline V gene, CDR1 is MDHEN and CDR2 is SYDVKM. CDR3 length equals 12 residues. Deletions cut 6 bases from V and 10 bases from J, with 13 bases between.

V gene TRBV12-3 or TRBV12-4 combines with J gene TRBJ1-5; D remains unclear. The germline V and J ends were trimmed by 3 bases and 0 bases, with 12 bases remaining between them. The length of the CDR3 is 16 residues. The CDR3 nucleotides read TGTGCCAGCAGTTTTATCGGCGCTAATAGCAATCAGCCCCAGCATTTT. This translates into CASSFIGANSNQPQHF.

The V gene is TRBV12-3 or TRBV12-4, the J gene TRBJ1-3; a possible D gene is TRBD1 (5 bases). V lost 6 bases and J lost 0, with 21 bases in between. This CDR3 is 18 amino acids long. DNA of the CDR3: TGTGCCAGCAGCCGTTCGTCTGGGGGAGCTTCCTCTGGAAACACCATATATTTT. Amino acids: CASSRSSGGASSGNTIYF.

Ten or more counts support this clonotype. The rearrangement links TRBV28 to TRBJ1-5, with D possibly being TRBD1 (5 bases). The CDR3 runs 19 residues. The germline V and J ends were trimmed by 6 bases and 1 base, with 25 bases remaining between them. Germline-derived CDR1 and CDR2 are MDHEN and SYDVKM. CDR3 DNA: TGTGCCAGCAGCGCCGAAGGGACCGGTCTCCAGGCGAGCAATCAGCCCCAGCATTTT. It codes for CASSAEGTGLQASNQPQHF.

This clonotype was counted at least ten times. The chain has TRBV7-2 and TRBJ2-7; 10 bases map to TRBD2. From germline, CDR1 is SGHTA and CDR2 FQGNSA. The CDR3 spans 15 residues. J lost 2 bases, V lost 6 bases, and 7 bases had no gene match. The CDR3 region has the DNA TGTGCCAGCAGAATTAGCGGGGGGCGGCCCTACGAGCAGTACTTC. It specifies CASRISGGRPYEQYF.

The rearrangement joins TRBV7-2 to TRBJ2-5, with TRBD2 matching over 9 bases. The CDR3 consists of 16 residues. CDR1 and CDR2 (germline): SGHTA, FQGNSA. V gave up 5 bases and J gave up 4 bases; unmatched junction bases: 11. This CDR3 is CASSKSIAGAPETQYF. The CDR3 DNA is TGTGCCAGCAGCAAATCGATAGCGGGAGCCCCAGAGACCCAGTACTTC.